This T cell receptor (beta chain) was found in a study of blood T cell repertoires in COVID-19. As for the study in general: Sources were T cells, B-cell-depleted T cells, or PBMCs; the material itself was cDNA or gDNA.

TCRdb's copy holds only in-frame clones and misses some; the assay was immunoSEQ multiplex PCR. The top ten hold 2.5% to 3.5% of the sample, which has approximately 350,000 clones, roughly nine tenths seen once. V shed 1 base and J 7 bases; nucleotides not matched to a gene: 12. This CDR3 is built from 17 residues. Germline lookup yields CDR1 MGHRA and CDR2 YSYEKL. This TCR came from a young woman with COVID-19, enrolled during active disease. Sequenced sample: peripheral blood. The chain recombines TRBV4-1 with TRBJ1-5; TRBD1 aligns across 8 bases. The CDR3 bases are TGCGCCAGCAGCCAAGGGCCTTCCGGACAGGGTGGCCAGCCCCAGCATTTT. This gives the protein CASSQGPSGQGGQPQHF.